Below, 24 T cell receptor beta chains from the same sample are listed, as sequenced in a study of blood T cell repertoires in COVID-19. The data were produced by immunoSEQ multiplex PCR, yet TCRdb's version contains in-frame clones alone and is incomplete. The sample contains more than 150,000 clones, about 85% of which appear only once. What was sequenced was peripheral blood. Receptor source: a man aged 70-80 years who had recovered from COVID-19.

V usage is TRBV5-5 and J usage is TRBJ2-1; D gene uncertain. The V end lost 0 bases, the J end lost 0 bases, and 10 bases lay between the germline ends. This CDR3 has 16 amino acids. CDR1 SGHKS and CDR2 YYEKEE come from the germline V gene (reference sequence). The CDR3 sequence is CASSLASVSSYNEQFF. DNA of the CDR3: TGTGCCAGCAGCTTGGCTTCGGTGAGCTCCTACAATGAGCAGTTCTTC.

The rearrangement joins TRBV7-2 to TRBJ2-1; TRBD2 matches 12 bases. Germline assignment: CDR1 SGHTA and CDR2 FQGNSA. V was pared by 1 base and J by 7 bases, with 2 bases of the junction left unmatched. The CDR3 extends over 15 amino acids. The CDR3 DNA is TGTGCCAGCAGCTTAGTTACTAGCGGGAGGAATGAGCAGTTCTTC. It specifies CASSLVTSGRNEQFF. The variable domain in full, completed from reference TRBV7-2 and TRBJ2-1, reads GAGVSQSPSNKVTEKGKDVELRCDPISGHTALYWYRQSLGQGLEFLIYFQGNSAPDKSGLPSDRFSAERTGGSVSTLTIQRTQQEDSAVYLCASSLVTSGRNEQFFGPGTRLTVL.

This rearrangement joins TRBV29-1 to TRBJ1-2, with TRBD1 matching 7 bases. Germline CDR1 is SQVTM and CDR2 is ANQGSEA. The CDR3 runs 14 residues. Trimming removed 6 bases from V and 4 bases from J; junction bases left unmatched: 11. In DNA, the CDR3 is TGCAGCGTCAACCCCGCCGGGACAGCCTATGGCTACACCTTC. Translation: CSVNPAGTAYGYTF.

This sequence joins TRBV19 and TRBJ1-5; D perhaps matches TRBD1 (6 bases). V was shortened by 7 bases and J by 6 bases, with 19 bases between the two germline ends. CDR3 length: 15 amino acids. Per germline, CDR1 LNHDA and CDR2 SQIVND (reference sequence). The CDR3 reads CASTPVGIGGQPQHF. The DNA for the CDR3 is TGTGCCAGTACCCCCGTAGGGATAGGGGGTCAGCCCCAGCATTTT.

The CDR3 is CASSLQGNTEAFF. Written as DNA, the CDR3 is TGTGCCAGCAGCCTGCAGGGGAACACTGAAGCTTTCTTT. The chain carries TRBV12-3 or TRBV12-4 and TRBJ1-1; TRBD1 is a possible D gene (5 bases). This CDR3 spans 13 amino acids. V lost 6 bases to trimming and J lost 1 base, with 9 bases between them.

J is TRBJ2-7 and V is TRBV10-1; 12 bases align to TRBD1. The trim removed 6 bases at V and 3 bases at J, leaving 6 bases unmatched. Germline loops: CDR1 WNHNN, CDR2 SYGVQD (reference sequence). CDR3 size: 15 residues. For the CDR3, the DNA is TGCGCCAGCAGCCCCGGGACAGGGGGCTACTACGAGCAGTACTTC. It encodes CASSPGTGGYYEQYF.

This chain uses TRBV6-5 with TRBJ2-2; the D is unclear. The CDR3 is 14 amino acids. Trimming left V 8 bases short and J 0 bases short, with 10 bases between. Germline assignment: CDR1 MNHEY and CDR2 SVGAGI. The chain's CDR3 is CASSFTPNTGELFF. The CDR3 DNA sequence: TGTGCCAGCTCGTTTACACCGAACACCGGGGAGCTGTTTTTT.

The chain combines TRBV7-2 with TRBJ2-5, with D maybe TRBD2 (6 bases). V was clipped by 3 bases and J by 5 bases, with 13 bases between them. In germline, CDR1 is SGHTA, CDR2 FQGNSA. The CDR3 extends over 14 amino acids. CDR3 amino acids: CASSLNGTPETQYF. The CDR3 DNA is TGTGCCAGCAGCTTGAACGGGACTCCGGAGACCCAGTACTTC.

This chain connects TRBV5-6 to TRBJ2-7; the D gene is possibly TRBD2 (5 bases). The germline gives CDR1 SGHDT, CDR2 YYEEEE. V gave up 2 bases and J gave up 1 base, with 7 bases separating them. The CDR3 runs to 13 residues. This chain's CDR3 is CASSFGDSYEQYF. Written as DNA, the CDR3 is TGTGCCAGCAGCTTCGGGGATTCCTACGAGCAGTACTTC.

CDR3 sequence reads: CASSTPGSYEQYF. DNA of the CDR3: TGTGCCAGTAGTACCCCGGGGTCCTACGAGCAGTACTTC. The chain links TRBV19 to TRBJ2-7; the D gene is possibly TRBD2 (5 bases). Germline CDR1 LNHDA, CDR2 SQIVND (reference sequence). There are 13 residues in the CDR3. Trimming stripped 4 bases from V and 1 base from J, with 8 bases between.

The chain combines TRBV29-1 with TRBJ1-1; TRBD1 might be the D (6 bases). CDR1 SQVTM and CDR2 ANQGSEA come from the germline V gene. The CDR3 length is 13 residues. The ends were cut back, 7 bases at V and 8 bases at J, with 20 bases in the middle. The CDR3: CSGAKGVGLEAFF. The CDR3 nucleotides are TGCAGCGGTGCGAAGGGGGTGGGATTAGAAGCTTTCTTT.

The chain employs TRBV5-1 and TRBJ1-1, with no clear D. V was cut by 3 bases and J by 1 base, with 10 bases left in between. Germline CDR1 is SGHRS and CDR2 is YFSETQ. The CDR3 spans 14 residues. This chain's CDR3 is CASSYRGTNTEAFF. The CDR3, as DNA: TGCGCCAGCAGCTATCGGGGTACGAACACTGAAGCTTTCTTT.

This clone was seen once. This chain joins TRBV27 and TRBJ1-2; 7 bases are a match to TRBD1. The CDR3 is 12 amino acids. Germline CDR1 and CDR2: MNHEY and SMNVEV (reference sequence). Trimming removed 5 bases from V and 8 bases from J; junction bases left unmatched: 5. CDR3 region: CASSPQGVGYTF. The CDR3 nucleotides are TGTGCCAGCAGTCCCCAGGGGGTCGGCTACACCTTC.

The chain links TRBV20-1 to TRBJ2-7, with 9 nucleotides matching TRBD2. Germline V gene lookup returns CDR1 DFQATT and CDR2 SNEGSKA (reference sequence). The V and J ends lost 3 bases and 2 bases, in that order; junction bases with no gene match: 5. The CDR3 sequence is 14 residues long. The CDR3: CSASRVAGAYEQYF. The CDR3 nucleotides are TGCAGTGCTAGTCGGGTAGCGGGGGCCTACGAGCAGTACTTC.

This rearrangement joins TRBV6-1 to TRBJ2-4; TRBD2 matches at 10 bases. The CDR3 sequence is 16 residues long. CDR1 is MNHNS, CDR2 SASEGT, per germline. Germline trimming cut 1 base from V and 5 bases from J; bases unmatched to any gene: 5. CDR3 sequence: CASSEGTSGGQNIQYF. CDR3 DNA sequence: TGTGCCAGCAGTGAAGGGACTAGCGGAGGCCAAAACATTCAGTACTTC.

This chain joins TRBV15 and TRBJ2-7; TRBD2 matches 8 bases. This CDR3 spans 15 amino acids. Germline V gene lookup returns CDR1 LNHNV and CDR2 YYDKDF (reference sequence). The J segment lost 4 bases and the V segment lost 0 bases, leaving 5 bases of the junction unmatched. The CDR3 DNA reads TGTGCCACCAGCAGAGATCGTAGCGGGATTTACGAGCAGTACTTC. It specifies CATSRDRSGIYEQYF.

The chain carries TRBV6-1 and TRBJ1-5; a possible D gene is TRBD1 (5 bases). This CDR3 is built from 15 residues. V was trimmed by 2 bases and J by 6 bases, leaving 14 bases between them. The germline gives CDR1 MNHNS, CDR2 SASEGT. CDR3 amino acids: CASSELGGVAQPQHF. The CDR3 DNA reads as TGTGCCAGCAGTGAACTTGGGGGGGTGGCTCAGCCCCAGCATTTT.

This chain connects TRBV6-5 to TRBJ2-1, with D possibly TRBD1 on 5 matching bases. The CDR3 runs 15 residues. Germline assignment: CDR1 MNHEY and CDR2 SVGAGI. V was trimmed by 2 bases and J by 9 bases, leaving 17 bases between them. The CDR3 nucleotides read TGTGCCAGCAGTTACGGGCGGCAGGGTTTGGGTGAGCAGTTCTTC. The encoded protein is CASSYGRQGLGEQFF.

The table lists this clone with a few counts. The chain is built from TRBV18 and TRBJ2-1; TRBD2 agrees at 9 bases. V gave up 1 base and J gave up 8 bases; unmatched junction bases: 6. The germline gives CDR1 KGHSH, CDR2 LQKENI. The CDR3 consists of 15 residues. The CDR3, as DNA: TGTGCCAGCTCACCACTAGCGGGAGTTGCGGATGAGCAGTTCTTC. As protein: CASSPLAGVADEQFF.

V is TRBV11-2 and J is TRBJ2-7, with 7 bases fitting TRBD1. The CDR3 contains 15 residues. Germline assignment: CDR1 SGHAT and CDR2 FQNNGV. The trim removed 4 bases at V and 0 bases at J, leaving 6 bases unmatched. The CDR3 bases are TGTGCCAGCAGCTCCGACAGGGTAGGCTCCTACGAGCAGTACTTC. Translating gives CASSSDRVGSYEQYF.

This clone came up a few times. The chain couples TRBV30 to TRBJ1-5; weak D call: TRBD1 (5 bases). The germline gives CDR1 GTSNPN, CDR2 SVGIG (reference sequence). V was clipped by 2 bases and J by 4 bases, with 9 bases between them. The CDR3 runs 13 residues. DNA of the CDR3: TGTGCCTGGAGTTTGGGGGGTAATCAGCCCCAGCATTTT. It translates to CAWSLGGNQPQHF.

The genes are TRBV3-1 (or the pseudogene TRBV3-2) and TRBJ2-1; D might be TRBD2 (5 bases). Germline V gene data show CDR1 as LGHDT and CDR2 as YNNKEL (reference sequence). The V end was cut by 4 bases, the J end by 7 bases, with 17 bases between. The CDR3 is 15 residues long. The CDR3 nucleotides read TGTGCCAGCAGCCTTGGAGGACTGCTTTGGAATGAGCAGTTCTTC. This sequence encodes CASSLGGLLWNEQFF.

This sequence joins TRBV9 and TRBJ2-1, with 9 nucleotides matching TRBD2. This CDR3 has 15 residues. Germline V lookup: CDR1 SGDLS, CDR2 YYNGEE. The V segment lost 4 bases and the J segment 3 bases; nucleotides outside the gene matches: 5. The CDR3 bases are TGTGCCAGCAGCACAACTAGCGGGTTCTACAATGAGCAGTTCTTC. It yields the protein CASSTTSGFYNEQFF.

The chain couples TRBV6-1 to TRBJ2-3; TRBD1 aligns across 10 bases. Germline CDR1 reads MNHNS; CDR2 reads SASEGT. With V trimmed by 0 bases and J by 2 bases, 5 bases remained unmatched. The CDR3 spans 17 residues. CDR3: CASSEAGTGEVTDTQYF. The DNA of the CDR3 is TGTGCCAGCAGTGAAGCCGGGACAGGGGAAGTCACAGATACGCAGTATTTT.